This passage covers 21 T cell receptor beta chains from one sample sequenced in a study of T cells in Graves' hyperthyroidism and ophthalmopathy. Researchers took RNA transcripts and amplified the TCR beta CDR3 regions from them. RT-PCR in the first round (using the HTBI primer set) targeted the TCR CDR3. TCRdb used MiXCR to reprocess the multiplex PCR reads, holding one entry per CDR3 protein. Counted here are around 600,000 distinct CDR3 sequences, 45% occurring once; the ten biggest clones make up approximately 7.2%. Sequenced: peripheral blood or thyroid tissue (not recorded which). The receptors were sampled from an adult man with Graves' disease, either hyperthyroidism or ophthalmopathy (not recorded which).

This chain uses TRBV6-5 with TRBJ1-5; 8 nucleotides line up with TRBD1. Unmatched junction bases numbered 15, after V lost 2 bases and J lost 0 bases. Germline V lookup: CDR1 MNHEY, CDR2 SVGAGI. The CDR3 extends over 20 amino acids. CDR3 sequence (DNA): TGTGCCAGCAGTTACACTTCTGTCGGACAGGGAATGTATAGCAATCAGCCCCAGCATTTT. It encodes CASSYTSVGQGMYSNQPQHF.

The chain is built from TRBV7-8 and TRBJ2-2; 7 nucleotides line up with TRBD1. In germline, CDR1 is SGHVS, CDR2 FQNEAQ. Trimming removed 6 bases from V and 4 bases from J; junction bases left unmatched: 8. The CDR3 spans 15 residues. The CDR3 region has the DNA TGTGCCAGCAGGTCCGAGACAGGGTTCACCGGGGAGCTGTTTTTT. Amino acid sequence: CASRSETGFTGELFF.

V gene TRBV2 combines with J gene TRBJ1-1; TRBD1 agrees at 7 bases. With 6 bases clipped from V and 10 bases from J, the junction kept 8 bases outside the gene matches. CDR1 and CDR2 from the germline V gene are SNHLY and FYNNEI. This CDR3 has 12 residues. Here the CDR3 reads CASSRGTVGAFF. DNA for the CDR3: TGTGCCAGCAGCCGTGGGACAGTGGGAGCTTTCTTT.

The chain has TRBV6-5 and TRBJ1-5; D is possibly TRBD1 (5 bases). Germline V gene sequence: CDR1 MNHEY, CDR2 SVGAGI. V lost 4 bases to trimming and J lost 7 bases, with 8 bases between them. The CDR3 is 12 residues long. CDR3 sequence reads: CASSSGKQPQHF. The CDR3 DNA is TGTGCCAGCAGTTCAGGGAAACAGCCCCAGCATTTT.

The chain carries TRBV7-3 and TRBJ2-7; D ambiguous. CDR3 length: 15 amino acids. Germline CDR1 is SGHTA and CDR2 is FQGTGA. Trimming shortened V by 5 bases and J by 5 bases, and 19 bases separated the two germline ends. The CDR3 coding sequence is TGTGCCAGCAGCGCCCAAGGGATAGTTGTCGACGAGCAGTACTTC. Residues: CASSAQGIVVDEQYF. Variable domain in full (rest from reference TRBV7-3 and TRBJ2-7): GAGVSQTPSNKVTEKGKYVELRCDPISGHTALYWYRQSLGQGPEFLIYFQGTGAADDSGLPNDRFFAVRPEGSVSTLKIQRTERGDSAVYLCASSAQGIVVDEQYFGPGTRLTVT.

V gene TRBV9 combines with J gene TRBJ2-2; tentative D call: TRBD2 (6 bases). This CDR3 region has 13 residues. V dropped 5 bases and J dropped 6 bases, with 11 bases sitting between them. Per germline, CDR1 SGDLS and CDR2 YYNGEE. DNA for the CDR3: TGTGCCAGCAGGGACCGGGACTCCGGGGAGCTGTTTTTT. This gives the protein CASRDRDSGELFF.

The rearrangement joins TRBV2 to TRBJ2-7; a weak D match, TRBD1 (6 bases). The J call may be incorrect, as the DNA end agrees better with TRBJ2-5. The CDR3 consists of 13 residues. CDR1 SNHLY and CDR2 FYNNEI come from the germline V gene. This CDR3 is CASSDVRGETQYF. The CDR3 DNA reads as TGTGCCAGCAGTGACGTCAGGGGTGAGACCCAGTACTTC.

The chain has TRBV20-1 and TRBJ2-7, with TRBD1 matching 7 bases. The V and J ends lost 2 bases and 0 bases, in that order; junction bases with no gene match: 7. The CDR3 extends over 15 amino acids. Germline CDR1 DFQATT, CDR2 SNEGSKA (reference sequence). CDR3 bases: TGCAGTGCTAGACACGCAGGGGGAATCTCCTACGAGCAGTACTTC. Translation: CSARHAGGISYEQYF.

This clonotype was recorded only once. The CDR3 is CASSLAPLAGGLLQYF. The CDR3 bases are TGTGCCAGCAGCTTAGCGCCACTAGCGGGGGGCCTACTCCAGTACTTC. The V gene is TRBV7-6, the J gene TRBJ2-5, with TRBD2 matching 12 bases. This CDR3 is built from 16 residues. Germline CDR1 and CDR2: SGHVS and FNYEAQ. With 0 bases clipped from V and 10 bases from J, the junction kept 9 bases outside the gene matches.

There are a few counts of this clonotype. This CDR3 is CASSVEGATNEKLFF. The CDR3 nucleotides read TGTGCCAGCAGCGTAGAAGGGGCCACTAATGAAAAACTGTTTTTT. The rearrangement joins TRBV9 to TRBJ1-4; maybe TRBD1 (5 bases). V lost 0 bases to trimming and J lost 2 bases, with 8 bases between them. This CDR3 comprises 15 residues. Germline V gene data show CDR1 as SGDLS and CDR2 as YYNGEE.

This clonotype occurred a few times. The J gene is TRBJ1-1, the V gene TRBV20-1; 7 bases fit TRBD1. Germline V gives CDR1 DFQATT, CDR2 SNEGSKA (reference sequence). CDR3 length: 15 amino acids. The ends lost 1 base at V and 0 bases at J; junction bases unmatched: 5. The CDR3 sequence: CSARGGQVMNTEAFF. The CDR3 DNA reads TGCAGTGCTAGAGGAGGACAGGTAATGAACACTGAAGCTTTCTTT.

Ten or more counts support this clonotype. J is TRBJ1-5 and V is TRBV19, with TRBD1 as a possible D gene (5 bases). Germline loops: CDR1 LNHDA, CDR2 SQIVND (reference sequence). This CDR3 has 12 amino acids. The germline V and J ends were trimmed by 4 bases and 7 bases, with 8 bases remaining between them. In nucleotides, the CDR3 is TGTGCCAGTAGTACGGGACTACAGCCCCAGCATTTT. Its protein product is CASSTGLQPQHF. Filled out from reference TRBV19 and TRBJ1-5, the complete variable domain reads DGGITQSPKYLFRKEGQNVTLSCEQNLNHDAMYWYRQDPGQGLRLIYYSQIVNDFQKGDIAEGYSVSREKKESFPLTVTSAQKNPTAFYLCASSTGLQPQHFGDGTRLSIL.

Comment on this clonotype: One end of the junction fails to match germline, which may point to a read error. This chain connects TRBV29-1 to TRBJ2-7; TRBD1 aligns across 10 bases. The CDR3 is made up of 15 amino acids. From germline, CDR1 is SQVTM and CDR2 ANQGSEA. The CDR3 spells CSVETGGSSNYQQYF. Here the CDR3 DNA reads TGCAGCGTTGAGACAGGGGGCAGCTCCAACTACCAGCAGTACTTC.

This clonotype was seen repeatedly, ten times or more. This chain connects TRBV7-9 to TRBJ1-2, with 7 positions matching TRBD1. The V segment lost 3 bases and the J segment 13 bases; nucleotides outside the gene matches: 5. The length of the CDR3 is 11 residues. Germline V gene lookup returns CDR1 SEHNR and CDR2 FQNEAQ (reference sequence). The CDR3 sequence: CASSFDRVCTF. CDR3 sequence (DNA): TGTGCCAGCAGCTTTGACAGGGTGTGCACCTTC.

In its sample, this clonotype was seen many times. The chain joins TRBV6-5 to TRBJ2-7, with a possible D match to TRBD2 (7 bases). This CDR3 region has 14 residues. Germline V lookup: CDR1 MNHEY, CDR2 SVGAGI. The V end lost 5 bases, the J end lost 2 bases, and 13 bases lay between the germline ends. The CDR3 DNA reads TGTGCCAGCAGTGCCCAGGGGAGGGCCTACGAGCAGTACTTC. This gives the protein CASSAQGRAYEQYF.

The chain joins TRBV20-1 to TRBJ2-2; 10 bases line up with TRBD1. Germline-derived CDR1 and CDR2 are DFQATT and SNEGSKA (reference sequence). V was pared by 4 bases and J by 3 bases, with 5 bases of the junction left unmatched. This CDR3 has 15 amino acids. CDR3: CSAIPGTGDTGELFF. CDR3 sequence (DNA): TGCAGTGCTATCCCCGGGACAGGGGACACCGGGGAGCTGTTTTTT.

This chain joins TRBV6-6 and TRBJ1-5, with 7 bases that match TRBD1. The CDR3 is 14 residues long. Trimming removed 6 bases from V and 5 bases from J; junction bases left unmatched: 7. Germline CDR1 is MNHNY and CDR2 is SVGAGI (reference sequence). The CDR3 DNA reads TGTGCCAGCAGCCATGCAGGGGGGGATCAGCCCCAGCATTTT. It yields the protein CASSHAGGDQPQHF.

This clonotype was seen a handful of times. The chain uses TRBV4-2 and TRBJ1-5, with D maybe TRBD1 (5 bases). The CDR3 spans 15 residues. With 0 bases removed from V and 4 bases from J, the gap between germline ends came to 10 bases. The V gene's germline CDR1 is LGHNA and CDR2 YNFKEQ. The CDR3: CASSQEGQVNQPQHF. CDR3 bases: TGTGCCAGCAGCCAAGAAGGACAAGTAAATCAGCCCCAGCATTTT.

This rearrangement joins TRBV29-1 to TRBJ2-5; TRBD1 aligns across 7 bases. Germline V gives CDR1 SQVTM, CDR2 ANQGSEA. The CDR3 totals 11 residues. The J segment lost 5 bases and the V segment lost 7 bases, leaving 4 bases of the junction unmatched. CDR3 region: CSARQGETQYF. The CDR3 nucleotides are TGCAGCGCTAGACAGGGTGAGACCCAGTACTTC.

To note about this clonotype: Mismatch with germline at one junction end may stem from a read error. The chain is built from TRBV20-1 and TRBJ1-5; D unresolved. CDR1 and CDR2 from the germline V gene are DFQATT and SNEGSKA (reference sequence). There are 15 residues in the CDR3. The CDR3 coding sequence is TGCAGTGCTAGGAGTGGACGTTCAAGCAATCAGCCCCCGCATTTT. It translates to CSARSGRSSNQPPHF.

V gene TRBV7-9 combines with J gene TRBJ1-1; D gene uncertain. Germline V gives CDR1 SEHNR, CDR2 FQNEAQ (reference sequence). V was pared by 7 bases and J by 1 base, with 10 bases between. The CDR3 length is 13 residues. The CDR3 spells CASNPSGNTEAFF. CDR3 bases: TGTGCCAGCAACCCCAGCGGGAACACTGAAGCTTTCTTT.